Below, 14 T cell receptor beta chains from the same sample are listed, as sequenced in a study of T cell responses to AZD1222 COVID-19 vaccine. Produced via immunoSEQ multiplex PCR; TCRdb's table is partial and in-frame only. Here the sample spans 150,000 to 200,000 clones, roughly 91% being singletons. This sample comprised peripheral blood, obtained 28 days after the second AZD1222 dose. Receptors originate from an adult who received the AZD1222 COVID-19 vaccine.

This clone was seen only once. The V call is TRBV19, the J call TRBJ2-2; D tentatively fits TRBD1 or TRBD2 (5 bases each). Germline loops: CDR1 LNHDA, CDR2 SQIVND (reference sequence). The V gene lost 5 bases and the J gene lost 6 bases, with 10 bases spanning the gap. This CDR3 region has 13 residues. CDR3 nucleotide sequence: TGTGCCAGTAGTGCCCTGGGGGCCGGGGAGCTGTTTTTT. Encoded protein: CASSALGAGELFF.

This clone was seen only once. V is TRBV6-6 and J is TRBJ1-2; D unclear. This CDR3 has 14 amino acids. Trimming took 7 bases from V and 3 from J, leaving 15 bases between them. Germline loops: CDR1 MNHNY, CDR2 SVGAGI (reference sequence). The CDR3 spells CASTSRTGDYGYTF. The CDR3 DNA sequence: TGTGCCAGCACCTCCCGGACGGGAGACTATGGCTACACCTTC.

This clone has just one count. The chain is built from TRBV5-5 and TRBJ1-4; TRBD1 aligns across 9 bases. Trimming removed 2 bases from V and 0 bases from J; junction bases left unmatched: 8. Germline-derived CDR1 and CDR2 are SGHKS and YYEKEE (reference sequence). The CDR3 has 18 amino acids. The CDR3 reads CASSLTGGQTATNEKLFF. The CDR3 bases are TGTGCCAGCAGCTTAACAGGGGGCCAAACCGCAACTAATGAAAAACTGTTTTTT.

This clone was observed once. This rearrangement joins TRBV10-3 to TRBJ1-1; the D is unclear. This CDR3 contains 13 residues. Germline CDR1 reads ENHRY; CDR2 reads SYGVKD. V shed 3 bases and J shed 6 bases, with 11 bases lying between them. CDR3 DNA sequence: TGTGCCATCAGTGACCGCGAGGTTGCTGAAGCTTTCTTT. Amino acid sequence: CAISDREVAEAFF.

The sample holds one count of this clone. J is TRBJ1-1 and V is TRBV19, with D possibly matching TRBD1 (5 bases). The V gene lost 2 bases and the J gene lost 4 bases, with 23 bases spanning the gap. Germline CDR1 is LNHDA and CDR2 is SQIVND (reference sequence). The CDR3 is 18 residues long. The CDR3: CASSIRPRGPSRVTEAFF. The CDR3 nucleotides read TGTGCCAGTAGTATACGGCCCCGGGGCCCGAGTAGGGTCACTGAAGCTTTCTTT.

The chain has TRBV13 and TRBJ2-4, with 11 bases identical to TRBD2. Germline V gene data show CDR1 as PRHDT and CDR2 as FYEKMQ (reference sequence). The J segment lost 0 bases and the V segment lost 4 bases, leaving 8 bases of the junction unmatched. This CDR3 has 18 residues. The CDR3 DNA is TGTGCCAGCAGCTCAAAAGCCCTAGCGGGAGGAGCCAAAAACATTCAGTACTTC. This gives the protein CASSSKALAGGAKNIQYF.

V and J are TRBV6-1 and TRBJ2-7; D gene unclear. The CDR3 runs to 12 residues. From germline, CDR1 is MNHNS and CDR2 SASEGT. V dropped 1 base and J dropped 8 bases, with 9 bases sitting between them. This CDR3 reads CASSEVWVKQYF. The DNA of the CDR3 is TGTGCCAGCAGTGAAGTGTGGGTAAAGCAGTACTTC.

The chain has TRBV29-1 and TRBJ2-7; the match to TRBD2 covers 8 bases. CDR1 and CDR2 (germline): SQVTM, ANQGSEA. The CDR3 runs 13 residues. With V trimmed by 7 bases and J by 2 bases, 7 bases remained unmatched. CDR3 in DNA: TGCAGCGCCTGCGGGGGGCCTCCCTACGAGCAGTACTTC. Translating it yields CSACGGPPYEQYF.

This clone was recorded once. The CDR3 loop is CASSQDSPGLISYNEQFF. The CDR3 nucleotides read TGCGCCAGCAGCCAAGATTCTCCCGGACTAATTTCCTACAATGAGCAGTTCTTC. J is TRBJ2-1 and V is TRBV4-3; a possible D gene is TRBD2 (6 bases). Deletions cut 0 bases from V and 1 base from J, with 16 bases between. The germline V gene has CDR1 LGHNA and CDR2 YSLEER. The CDR3 contains 18 residues.

In regard to this clone: Other DNA sequences in the sample encode the same CDR3. The chain links TRBV6-5 to TRBJ2-7, with D unresolved. Trimming left V 6 bases short and J 2 bases short, with 11 bases between. This CDR3 contains 13 residues. Germline lookup yields CDR1 MNHEY and CDR2 SVGAGI. For the CDR3, the DNA is TGTGCCAGCAGCCTAACTGGGACCTACGAGCAGTACTTC. Translating it yields CASSLTGTYEQYF.

The rearrangement uses TRBV5-6 and TRBJ2-1; TRBD2 aligns across 14 bases. V lost 4 bases to trimming and J lost 8 bases; unmatched junction nucleotides: 11. From germline, CDR1 is SGHDT and CDR2 YYEEEE. The CDR3 covers 17 residues. The CDR3 here is CASSLRLAGGPWHEQFF. The CDR3, as DNA: TGTGCCAGCAGCCTTAGACTAGCGGGGGGGCCTTGGCATGAGCAGTTCTTC.

The chain uses TRBV5-1 and TRBJ1-1, with no clear D. Trimming removed 0 bases at V and 1 base at J, with 7 bases between. This CDR3 region has 14 residues. From germline, CDR1 is SGHRS and CDR2 YFSETQ. The CDR3 is CASSLEGRNTEAFF. DNA of the CDR3: TGCGCCAGCAGCTTGGAAGGTAGGAACACTGAAGCTTTCTTT.

The genes are TRBV6-1 and TRBJ1-5, with D possibly being TRBD1 (6 bases). CDR1 is MNHNS and CDR2 is SASEGT in the germline V gene. This CDR3 spans 16 amino acids. Trimming took 4 bases from V and 9 from J, leaving 22 bases between them. The CDR3 loop is CASSGSRAGADGPQHF. In DNA, the CDR3 is TGTGCCAGCAGTGGCTCCCGCGCGGGGGCGGATGGGCCCCAGCATTTT.

CDR3 nucleotides: TGTGCCAGCTCACCGCCCTTCGGATCGGTTAATGAGCAGTTCTTC. Translating it yields CASSPPFGSVNEQFF. The rearrangement uses TRBV18 and TRBJ2-1; D is ambiguous. CDR3 length equals 15 residues. Germline-derived CDR1 and CDR2 are KGHSH and LQKENI. Trimming stripped 3 bases from V and 7 bases from J, with 16 bases between.